This T cell receptor (beta chain) derives from a study of blood T cell repertoires in COVID-19 (TCRdb year 2020). Background for the entire study: Samples covering the acute and convalescent phases of COVID-19 were provided by collaborators in the United States, Italy and Spain. The prospective study material was composed of cDNA or gDNA derived from T cells, B-cell-depleted T cells, or PBMCs. Subjects who had been exposed to COVID-19, were actively infected with it, or had recovered from it provided the deeply sampled blood TCRbeta repertoires that made up the dataset. The repertoires were released in a freely available public database meant as a resource for research on the immune response to SARS-CoV-2. The samples were drawn from two sources: the first 160 participants of the ongoing ImmuneRACE study, and about 1,300 subjects contributed by 6 global collaborators. A de-identified subject ID, COVID-19 status, age in years and sex were almost always included in the sample metadata. Where available, HLA class I and class II types were taken from metadata supplied by the sample provider and were not determined by assay-based typing.

Broad study findings and their caveats: How much clinical and demographic metadata was included differed by source and by participant, and the metadata was provided uncurated.

The CDR3, cysteine through phenylalanine, is 14 amino acids long. The kept DNA is CDR3 alone, 42 bases in frame from the first base. According to the germline V gene, CDR1 reads SQVTM and CDR2 reads ANQGSEA. Unmatched junction bases come to 9, with V trimmed by 7 bases and J by 7 bases. A word on this clone: This clone's antigen is unknown. Base qualities are not at hand, and no much larger clone is one base apart.

Whole blood was collected in K2EDTA tubes by collaborating institutions according to the institutions' own protocols. For TCRbeta analysis, collaborator samples were shipped as frozen whole blood, as isolated PBMCs, or as DNA extracted from either sample type. The immunoSEQ Assay, a bias-controlled multiplex PCR, was used to amplify TCRbeta CDR3 regions from genomic DNA. The authors' analysis ran thus. Within the assay, amplification of reference gene primers was used to estimate how many nucleated cells each sample contained. To quantify the absolute abundance of each unique TCRbeta CDR3 rearrangement, sequence reads were collapsed and filtered. For each sample, productive Simpson clonality was calculated as the square root of Simpson's diversity index over productive rearrangements. Sourced from immuneACCESS, this table was stored by TCRdb with only in-frame sequences that have V and J called. A share of the clones is absent; for the studies checked, an unresolved V gene accounts for under half, and the remainder has no known explanation. V and J calls and clone size are copied from that table; D and trimming were computed from the DNA. A total of approximately 130,000 clones appear in this sample, about 80% of them only once. The ten largest account for about 25% of the sample.

The TCR comes from a human donor in a cohort sampled during active COVID-19. The sequence joins TRBV29-1 to TRBJ1-4; 10 bases in the junction line up with TRBD1. Sequenced: peripheral blood. The DNA sequence is given as TGCAGCGCTCTCCGGGACAGGGGTGGTGAAAAACTGTTTTTT. It translates as CSALRDRGGEKLFF.